The rows below give T cell receptor beta chains drawn from one sample of a study of identifying expanded T cells in peripheral blood. Libraries were prepared by immunoSEQ multiplex PCR; TCRdb keeps only in-frame clonotypes and omits some of them. Seen here are approximately 100,000 clones, approximately 88% observed once, and the top ten hold 15% to 20%. Sequenced: blood. These receptors came from a person aged 18-70 years in good health. The CDR3 runs from the conserved cysteine through the conserved F or W. The D gene is left open where the match is weak. Where a row states a size, it is once, few, many or the class of an expanded clone; other rows omit it.

d_call: TRBD1
clone_size: once
j_call: TRBJ2-5
v_call: TRBV6-1
cdr3_aa: CASREPTGGSLWETQYF
cdr3_nt: TGTGCCAGCAGAGAACCGACAGGGGGCAGTCTGTGGGAGACCCAGTACTTC

d_call: NA
clone_size: NA
j_call: TRBJ1-5
v_call: TRBV23-1
cdr3_aa: CASSRGARGGRGNQPQHF
cdr3_nt: TGCGCCAGCAGTCGCGGGGCTCGGGGCGGCCGAGGAAATCAGCCCCAGCATTTT

d_call: NA
clone_size: NA
j_call: TRBJ2-3
v_call: TRBV6-1
cdr3_aa: CASSVGSGLITDTQYF
cdr3_nt: TGTGCCAGCAGTGTCGGCAGCGGACTCATCACAGATACGCAGTATTTT

d_call: NA
clone_size: NA
j_call: TRBJ2-3
v_call: TRBV4-1
cdr3_aa: CASSSPAGGWGDTQYF
cdr3_nt: TGCGCCAGCAGCTCACCAGCGGGCGGATGGGGAGATACGCAGTATTTT

d_call: NA
clone_size: NA
j_call: TRBJ1-5
v_call: TRBV11-3
cdr3_aa: CASSLGRDSNQPQHF
cdr3_nt: TGTGCCAGCAGCTTGGGCAGGGATAGCAATCAGCCCCAGCATTTT

d_call: NA
clone_size: NA
j_call: TRBJ1-1
v_call: TRBV2
cdr3_aa: CASSKGQNTEAFF
cdr3_nt: TGTGCCAGCAGTAAGGGACAGAACACTGAAGCTTTCTTT

d_call: NA
clone_size: NA
j_call: TRBJ2-7
v_call: TRBV18
cdr3_aa: CASSPQLLDRLDEQYF
cdr3_nt: TGTGCCAGCTCTCCACAGCTCCTCGACAGGTTGGACGAGCAGTACTTC

d_call: NA
clone_size: NA
j_call: TRBJ1-1
v_call: TRBV6-4
cdr3_aa: CASSDSSKGTEAFF
cdr3_nt: TGTGCCAGCAGTGACTCATCGAAGGGAACTGAAGCTTTCTTT

d_call: NA
clone_size: NA
j_call: TRBJ1-5
v_call: TRBV5-5
cdr3_aa: CASNPGGPSSNQPQHF
cdr3_nt: TGTGCCAGCAACCCGGGGGGGCCTAGCAGCAATCAGCCCCAGCATTTT

d_call: NA
clone_size: NA
j_call: TRBJ2-7
v_call: TRBV5-1
cdr3_aa: CASTQNRGGEQYF
cdr3_nt: TGCGCCAGCACCCAGAACAGGGGGGGCGAGCAGTACTTC

d_call: NA
clone_size: NA
j_call: TRBJ1-1
v_call: TRBV6-6
cdr3_aa: CASSYHTGGDTEAFF
cdr3_nt: TGTGCCAGCAGTTACCATACAGGAGGGGACACTGAAGCTTTCTTT

d_call: NA
clone_size: NA
j_call: TRBJ1-5
v_call: TRBV30
cdr3_aa: CAWSEGGNNQPQHF
cdr3_nt: TGTGCCTGGAGTGAAGGGGGAAATAATCAGCCCCAGCATTTT

d_call: NA
clone_size: once
j_call: TRBJ1-4
v_call: TRBV7-2
cdr3_aa: CASSTQATANEKLFF
cdr3_nt: TGTGCCAGCTCAACCCAGGCGACAGCTAATGAAAAACTGTTTTTT

d_call: NA
clone_size: NA
j_call: TRBJ2-2
v_call: TRBV5-1
cdr3_aa: CASSGFGATSVDTGELFF
cdr3_nt: TGCGCCAGCAGCGGGTTCGGAGCCACCAGCGTAGACACCGGGGAGCTGTTTTTT

d_call: NA
clone_size: few
j_call: TRBJ1-2
v_call: TRBV27
cdr3_aa: CASRTPDSRGYTF
cdr3_nt: TGTGCCAGTAGAACCCCGGACAGTCGAGGCTACACCTTC

d_call: NA
clone_size: NA
j_call: TRBJ2-2
v_call: TRBV5-1
cdr3_aa: CASSLALGTGELFF
cdr3_nt: TGCGCCAGCAGCTTGGCGCTGGGCACCGGGGAGCTGTTTTTT

d_call: NA
clone_size: NA
j_call: TRBJ2-1
v_call: TRBV19
cdr3_aa: CASGLSSYNEQFF
cdr3_nt: TGTGCCAGTGGGTTGAGCTCCTACAATGAGCAGTTCTTC

d_call: TRBD1
clone_size: NA
j_call: TRBJ2-5
v_call: TRBV7-9
cdr3_aa: CASSLGTGGFQETQYF
cdr3_nt: TGTGCCAGCAGCCTCGGGACAGGGGGCTTCCAAGAGACCCAGTACTTC

d_call: NA
clone_size: NA
j_call: TRBJ2-3
v_call: TRBV7-2
cdr3_aa: CASSLAQGTDTQYF
cdr3_nt: TGTGCCAGCAGCTTAGCACAGGGCACAGATACGCAGTATTTT

d_call: NA
clone_size: NA
j_call: TRBJ2-1
v_call: TRBV5-1
cdr3_aa: CASSPTGNSYNEQFF
cdr3_nt: TGCGCCAGCAGCCCAACGGGTAACTCCTACAATGAGCAGTTCTTC

d_call: TRBD1
clone_size: NA
j_call: TRBJ1-1
v_call: TRBV7-9
cdr3_aa: CASSLAIGQGGTEAFF
cdr3_nt: TGTGCCAGCAGCTTAGCTATCGGACAGGGTGGCACTGAAGCTTTCTTT

d_call: NA
clone_size: NA
j_call: TRBJ2-7
v_call: TRBV7-2
cdr3_aa: CASSPLRGSGEQYF
cdr3_nt: TGTGCCAGCAGCCCATTAAGAGGATCGGGGGAGCAGTACTTC

d_call: TRBD2
clone_size: NA
j_call: TRBJ2-5
v_call: TRBV4-3
cdr3_aa: CASSQGGGRYQETQYF
cdr3_nt: TGCGCCAGCAGCCAAGGCGGCGGGAGGTACCAAGAGACCCAGTACTTC

d_call: TRBD1
clone_size: NA
j_call: TRBJ1-2
v_call: TRBV28
cdr3_aa: CASTDGTARGHTF
cdr3_nt: TGTGCCAGCACGGACGGGACAGCGAGGGGTCACACCTTC

d_call: TRBD2
clone_size: NA
j_call: TRBJ2-3
v_call: TRBV5-4
cdr3_aa: CASTQTSGGYTDTQYF
cdr3_nt: TGTGCCAGCACCCAAACTAGCGGGGGGTACACAGATACGCAGTATTTT

d_call: TRBD1
clone_size: NA
j_call: TRBJ1-2
v_call: TRBV4-3
cdr3_aa: CASSQQGAPRDGYTF
cdr3_nt: TGCGCCAGCAGCCAACAGGGGGCGCCTCGGGATGGCTACACCTTC

d_call: NA
clone_size: NA
j_call: TRBJ2-3
v_call: TRBV5-6
cdr3_aa: CASSLGTYTDTQYF
cdr3_nt: TGTGCCAGCAGCCTGGGGACCTACACAGATACGCAGTATTTT

d_call: TRBD2
clone_size: NA
j_call: TRBJ2-3
v_call: TRBV5-6
cdr3_aa: CASSLRLAGGPDTQYF
cdr3_nt: TGTGCCAGCAGCTTACGACTAGCGGGGGGCCCAGATACGCAGTATTTT

d_call: NA
clone_size: NA
j_call: TRBJ2-7
v_call: TRBV6-5
cdr3_aa: CASSYSTGVRQYF
cdr3_nt: TGTGCCAGCAGTTACTCGACTGGAGTTAGACAGTACTTC

d_call: NA
clone_size: NA
j_call: TRBJ1-3
v_call: TRBV6-1
cdr3_aa: CASSVGLCGRGNTIYF
cdr3_nt: TGTGCCAGCAGTGTTGGGCTTTGTGGTCGGGGAAACACCATATATTTT

d_call: NA
clone_size: NA
j_call: TRBJ2-1
v_call: TRBV5-6
cdr3_aa: CASSRRGYGNEQFF
cdr3_nt: TGTGCCAGCAGCCGGAGGGGGTATGGGAATGAGCAGTTCTTC

d_call: NA
clone_size: NA
j_call: TRBJ2-1
v_call: TRBV7-8
cdr3_aa: CAIRRGGEQFF
cdr3_nt: TGTGCTATCCGAAGGGGGGGGGAGCAGTTCTTC

d_call: NA
clone_size: NA
j_call: TRBJ1-5
v_call: TRBV15
cdr3_aa: CATSHGYQPQHF
cdr3_nt: TGTGCCACCAGCCACGGCTATCAGCCCCAGCATTTT

d_call: NA
clone_size: NA
j_call: TRBJ2-2
v_call: TRBV6-5
cdr3_aa: CASSYRDTGELFF
cdr3_nt: TGTGCCAGCAGTTACAGGGACACCGGGGAGCTGTTTTTT

d_call: NA
clone_size: NA
j_call: TRBJ1-3
v_call: TRBV5-5
cdr3_aa: CASSVTRFTRNTIYF
cdr3_nt: TGTGCCAGCAGCGTGACCCGGTTCACACGAAACACCATATATTTT

d_call: TRBD2
clone_size: NA
j_call: TRBJ2-7
v_call: TRBV7-9
cdr3_aa: CASSRSGTSMSEQYF
cdr3_nt: TGTGCCAGCAGCCGATCCGGGACTAGCATGAGCGAGCAGTACTTC

d_call: TRBD1
clone_size: NA
j_call: TRBJ1-2
v_call: TRBV5-1
cdr3_aa: CASSTGTGVYGYTF
cdr3_nt: TGCGCCAGCAGCACTGGGACAGGGGTGTATGGCTACACCTTC

d_call: NA
clone_size: NA
j_call: TRBJ2-7
v_call: TRBV6-5
cdr3_aa: CASSPYTLRAEQYF
cdr3_nt: TGTGCCAGCAGTCCCTATACCCTAAGGGCCGAGCAGTACTTC

d_call: TRBD2
clone_size: NA
j_call: TRBJ2-1
v_call: TRBV5-4
cdr3_aa: CASSLTSGNNEQFF
cdr3_nt: TGTGCCAGCAGCTTGACTAGCGGCAACAATGAGCAGTTCTTC

d_call: TRBD1
clone_size: NA
j_call: TRBJ2-7
v_call: TRBV4-1
cdr3_aa: CASSQEPTGKTYEQYF
cdr3_nt: TGCGCCAGCAGCCAAGAACCGACAGGGAAGACGTACGAGCAGTACTTC